Shown below are 13 T cell receptor beta chains from a single sample sequenced in a study of Graves' ophthalmopathy and Graves' hyperthyroidism. Scientists amplified the TCR beta CDR3 regions from RNA transcripts. Following a first-round RT-PCR that used HTBI primers, a second-round multiplex PCR was carried out. TCRdb fed the multiplex PCR reads into MiXCR, producing one record per CDR3 protein. Of a few hundred thousand distinct CDR3 sequences detected, 17% appear once; the ten largest clones hold 2.4%. Sequencing input: peripheral blood. These TCRs come from an adult woman with stable Graves' hyperthyroidism.

This clonotype has just a few counts. The rearrangement uses TRBV20-1 and TRBJ2-7, with a weak D call TRBD2 (6 bases). Trimming took off 0 bases at V and 10 bases at J, with 19 bases between the two ends. The CDR3 has 14 residues. Germline CDR1 and CDR2: DFQATT and SNEGSKA (reference sequence). CDR3 amino acids: CSARDLKPSGGQYF. The CDR3 DNA follows: TGCAGTGCTAGAGATCTGAAGCCCTCCGGGGGTCAGTACTTC.

This chain uses TRBV27 with TRBJ1-2; D gene ambiguous. V was cut by 5 bases and J by 7 bases, with 14 bases left in between. CDR1 MNHEY and CDR2 SMNVEV come from the germline V gene (reference sequence). There are 13 residues in the CDR3. The CDR3, as DNA: TGTGCCAGCAGTGATAGGTCCTTCAGTGGCTACACCTTC. Residues: CASSDRSFSGYTF.

The sample holds a few counts of this clonotype. The V and J genes are TRBV18 and TRBJ2-5; D could derive from TRBD1 or TRBD2 (5 bases each). CDR3 size: 15 residues. Trimming took off 4 bases at V and 2 bases at J, with 14 bases between the two ends. Germline CDR1 is KGHSH and CDR2 is LQKENI. Here the CDR3 DNA reads TGTGCCAGCTCACTGGGAAGAGGGGAACAAGAGACCCAGTACTTC. Amino acid sequence: CASSLGRGEQETQYF.

This clonotype has at least ten counts. The rearrangement uses TRBV28 and TRBJ1-5; 9 bases match TRBD1. The CDR3 spans 15 residues. Trimming took 5 bases from V and 2 from J; bases not matched to a gene: 4. Germline CDR1 MDHEN, CDR2 SYDVKM. The CDR3 sequence is CASSHRGRGNQPQHF. Here the CDR3 DNA reads TGTGCCAGCAGTCACAGGGGGCGAGGCAATCAGCCCCAGCATTTT.

In this sample, this clonotype turned up many times. This chain connects TRBV11-3 to TRBJ2-2; D is ambiguous. The V gene's germline CDR1 is SGHNT and CDR2 YENEEA. This CDR3 region has 13 residues. Trimming took off 5 bases at V and 3 bases at J, with 7 bases between the two ends. In DNA, the CDR3 is TGTGCCAGCAGCCGAAGCTACACCGGGGAGCTGTTTTTT. It encodes CASSRSYTGELFF.

This clonotype showed up many times. The J gene is TRBJ2-5, the V gene TRBV30; D ambiguous. Germline V gives CDR1 GTSNPN, CDR2 SVGIG (reference sequence). The CDR3 is made up of 14 amino acids. Trimming removed 1 base at V and 1 base at J, with 10 bases between. The CDR3 loop reads CAWSAGRLQETQYF. The CDR3, as DNA: TGTGCCTGGAGTGCAGGACGGCTCCAAGAGACCCAGTACTTC.

This clonotype came up many times. J is TRBJ2-7 and V is TRBV4-1, with 8 bases lining up with TRBD1. Per the germline V gene, CDR1 is MGHRA and CDR2 is YSYEKL. With V trimmed by 0 bases and J by 12 bases, 7 bases remained unmatched. The CDR3 is 13 residues long. CDR3 coding DNA: TGCGCCAGCAGCCAAGATGTGGACAGGGCCCCGTACTTC. It translates to CASSQDVDRAPYF.

J is TRBJ2-7 and V is TRBV6-2 or TRBV6-3; TRBD1 aligns across 10 bases. V trimming: 6 bases; J trimming: 4 bases; junction bases outside the gene matches: 6. Per germline, CDR1 MNHEY and CDR2 SVGEGT. The CDR3 extends over 14 amino acids. CDR3 nucleotides: TGTGCCAGCAGCCCTGACAGGGGGCTATACGAGCAGTACTTC. Protein: CASSPDRGLYEQYF.

This clonotype was seen ten or more times. This chain connects TRBV7-9 to TRBJ2-5, with TRBD1 identical over 8 bases. Germline assignment: CDR1 SEHNR and CDR2 FQNEAQ (reference sequence). The trim removed 5 bases at V and 2 bases at J, leaving 7 bases unmatched. This CDR3 has 15 amino acids. In DNA form, the CDR3 reads TGTGCCAGCAGCCGGGATAACAGGGGGCAAGAGACCCAGTACTTC. Translating it yields CASSRDNRGQETQYF. Using reference TRBV7-9 and TRBJ2-5 for the parts outside the CDR3, the full variable domain is DTGVSQNPRHKITKRGQNVTFRCDPISEHNRLYWYRQTLGQGPEFLTYFQNEAQLEKSRLLSDRFSAERPKGSFSTLEIQRTEQGDSAMYLCASSRDNRGQETQYFGPGTRLLVL.

This clonotype has at least ten counts. The gene calls are TRBV28 and TRBJ2-7; possible D gene TRBD1, 8 bases. This CDR3 comprises 14 residues. Trimming pared 5 bases from V and 3 bases from J, leaving 14 bases between. The germline V gene has CDR1 MDHEN and CDR2 SYDVKM. Here the CDR3 reads CASSSGDRYYEQYF. The CDR3 nucleotides are TGTGCCAGCAGTAGCGGGGACAGGTACTACGAGCAGTACTTC.

This clonotype was seen repeatedly, ten times or more. The chain has TRBV4-2 and TRBJ2-7; either TRBD1 or TRBD2 may fit D (5 bases each). Germline values: CDR1 LGHNA, CDR2 YNFKEQ. The CDR3 runs 15 residues. The V end lost 1 base, the J end lost 6 bases, and 16 bases lay between the germline ends. CDR3 sequence reads: CASSQGTQGPSEQYF. DNA for the CDR3: TGTGCCAGCAGCCAAGGGACTCAGGGTCCCTCCGAGCAGTACTTC.

This chain uses TRBV4-1 with TRBJ2-2, with 8 bases identical to TRBD2. Trimming removed 2 bases from V and 5 bases from J; junction bases left unmatched: 7. CDR1 and CDR2 from the germline V gene are MGHRA and YSYEKL. This CDR3 comprises 16 residues. Here the CDR3 DNA reads TGCGCCAGCAGCCAAACAGGGCTAGCGGGTACCGGGGAGCTGTTTTTT. Amino acids: CASSQTGLAGTGELFF.

This clonotype was seen repeatedly, ten times or more. The rearrangement uses TRBV18 and TRBJ2-2; D call uncertain. Germline CDR1 and CDR2: KGHSH and LQKENI. Trimming pared 3 bases from V and 0 bases from J, leaving 5 bases between. The CDR3 spans 14 residues. The CDR3 DNA is TGTGCCAGCTCACCTTCAGCGAACACCGGGGAGCTGTTTTTT. This sequence encodes CASSPSANTGELFF.